The rows below give T cell receptor beta chains drawn from one sample of a study. TCRdb re-called the 5' RACE reads with MiXCR, one entry per CDR3 protein. The data hold tens of thousands of distinct CDR3 sequences, with about 26% observed a single time. Sequences were obtained from tumor-infiltrating Tregs sorted from the breast tumor. The receptors here all came from a female donor with breast cancer. CDR3s include the opening cysteine and the closing phenylalanine or tryptophan. D genes are given only for firm matches. Part of the rows lack a size; the others show once, few, many or a class for expanded clones.

v_gene	j_gene	d_gene	abundance	CDR3aa	CDR3nt
TRBV7-9	TRBJ2-3	NA	NA	CASSLAGARTDTQYF	TGTGCCAGCAGCTTAGCGGGAGCTCGCACAGATACGCAGTATTTT
TRBV30	TRBJ1-1	NA	NA	CAWQATEAFF	TGTGCCTGGCAGGCGACTGAAGCTTTCTTT
TRBV2	TRBJ1-5	NA	NA	CASSPSTGTQPQHF	TGTGCCAGCAGCCCCTCTACAGGGACCCAGCCCCAGCATTTT
TRBV7-2	TRBJ2-7	NA	few	CASSLLGHSYEQYF	TGTGCCAGCAGCCTCCTGGGGCACTCCTACGAGCAGTACTTC
TRBV5-1	TRBJ2-3	TRBD1	NA	CASSLARGQGGTDTQYF	TGCGCCAGCAGCTTGGCGCGGGGACAGGGGGGCACAGATACGCAGTATTTT
TRBV28	TRBJ2-1	NA	NA	CASSLAANNEQFF	TGTGCCAGCAGCTTAGCGGCTAACAATGAGCAGTTCTTC
TRBV9	TRBJ2-1	NA	few	CASSVARLALSYNEQFF	TGTGCCAGCAGCGTAGCTAGGCTAGCGTTATCCTACAATGAGCAGTTCTTC
TRBV3-1	TRBJ2-3	NA	NA	CASSQVGTTDTQYF	TGTGCCAGCAGCCAAGTGGGTACCACAGATACGCAGTATTTT
TRBV7-9	TRBJ2-2	NA	few	CASITPTGTGELFF	TGTGCCAGCATAACGCCTACAGGGACCGGGGAGCTGTTTTTT
TRBV5-1	TRBJ1-5	NA	many	CASSYEGGNQPQHF	TGCGCCAGCAGCTACGAAGGGGGTAATCAGCCCCAGCATTTT
TRBV5-1	TRBJ2-7	TRBD2	NA	CASSLSGTSGTTYEQYF	TGCGCCAGCAGCCTCTCCGGGACTAGCGGGACCACCTACGAGCAGTACTTC
TRBV3-1	TRBJ1-2	TRBD1	few	CASSPNQGANGYTF	TGTGCCAGCAGCCCGAATCAGGGGGCGAATGGCTACACCTTC
TRBV6-5	TRBJ1-6	NA	many	CASSQGPPRDYNSPLHF	TGTGCCAGCAGTCAAGGCCCCCCCAGGGACTATAATTCACCCCTCCACTTT
TRBV28	TRBJ2-7	NA	few	CASKNPSTYEQYF	TGTGCCAGCAAAAACCCCTCAACCTACGAGCAGTACTTC
TRBV12-3/TRBV12-4	TRBJ2-3	TRBD1	NA	CASSPGQAVDTQYF	TGTGCCAGCAGCCCCGGACAGGCGGTAGATACGCAGTATTTT
TRBV28	TRBJ2-7	TRBD1	NA	CASRGQGIYEQYF	TGTGCCAGCAGGGGACAGGGAATCTACGAGCAGTACTTC
TRBV4-2	TRBJ2-1	TRBD2	many	CASSSSGTSANEQFF	TGTGCCAGCAGCTCCTCTGGGACTAGCGCCAATGAGCAGTTCTTC
TRBV4-1	TRBJ2-1	TRBD1	NA	CASSQRTGGIYNEQFF	TGCGCCAGCAGCCAAAGGACAGGGGGCATTTACAATGAGCAGTTCTTC
TRBV11-2	TRBJ1-2	NA	few	CASSLGGYGYTF	TGTGCCAGCAGCTTAGGTGGCTATGGCTACACCTTC
TRBV18	TRBJ1-4	NA	few	CASSPDSIRNEKLFF	TGTGCCAGCTCACCCGACAGTATAAGAAATGAAAAACTGTTTTTT
TRBV15	TRBJ1-1	NA	NA	CATSGRNTEAFF	TGTGCCACCAGCGGGAGGAACACTGAAGCTTTCTTT
TRBV20-1	TRBJ2-3	TRBD2	NA	CSASSGRGTDTQYF	TGCAGTGCTTCGAGCGGGAGGGGCACAGATACGCAGTATTTT
TRBV5-1	TRBJ2-4	TRBD2	NA	CASSLTGTSTESDIQYF	TGCGCCAGCAGCTTAACCGGGACTAGCACCGAGAGCGACATTCAGTACTTC
TRBV5-5	TRBJ1-1	NA	few	CASSFLEGNTEAFF	TGTGCCAGCAGCTTCTTGGAGGGGAACACTGAAGCTTTCTTT
TRBV6-1	TRBJ1-1	TRBD1	many	CASSEVGQGETEAFF	TGTGCCAGCAGTGAGGTCGGACAGGGGGAGACTGAAGCTTTCTTT
TRBV7-9	TRBJ2-1	NA	NA	CASSMFRVSRNEQFF	TGTGCCAGCAGCATGTTTAGGGTTTCGCGGAATGAGCAGTTCTTC
TRBV7-9	TRBJ1-1	NA	few	CASSSRGGGPNTEAFF	TGTGCCAGCAGCTCCAGGGGCGGGGGCCCGAACACTGAAGCTTTCTTT
TRBV7-2	TRBJ1-4	NA	NA	CASSQGSTNEKLFF	TGTGCCAGCAGCCAGGGGAGTACTAATGAAAAACTGTTTTTC
TRBV5-1	TRBJ2-1	TRBD2	NA	CASSSNSGGSNEQFF	TGCGCCAGCAGCTCCAATAGCGGGGGGTCCAATGAGCAGTTCTTC
TRBV3-1	TRBJ1-1	NA	NA	CASSTRSQFEAFF	TGTGCCAGCAGCACAAGATCGCAGTTTGAAGCTTTCTTT
TRBV18	TRBJ2-7	NA	NA	CASSPGSNYEQYF	TGTGCCAGCTCACCAGGGAGTAACTACGAGCAGTACTTC
TRBV6-1	TRBJ2-1	NA	many	CATKLDRLSAEQFF	TGTGCCACTAAACTAGATCGACTTTCCGCTGAGCAGTTCTTC
TRBV15	TRBJ2-1	NA	NA	CATSRDMGGQFF	TGTGCCACCAGCAGAGATATGGGTGGGCAGTTCTTC
TRBV3-1	TRBJ1-2	NA	few	CASSQENWAYGYTF	TGTGCCAGCAGCCAAGAGAACTGGGCCTATGGCTACACCTTC
TRBV6-1	TRBJ1-2	NA	NA	CASSESGYDGYTF	TGTGCCAGCAGTGAATCCGGGTACGATGGCTACACCTTC
TRBV20-1	TRBJ2-1	TRBD2	few	CSAAGGAGRLNEQFF	TGCAGTGCCGCGGGGGGGGCGGGACGGCTCAATGAGCAGTTCTTC
TRBV10-3	TRBJ2-2	TRBD2	few	CAISIERGNTGELFF	TGTGCCATCAGTATCGAGCGGGGGAACACCGGGGAGCTGTTTTTT
TRBV12-3/TRBV12-4	TRBJ2-1	TRBD2	few	CASSFLAGGSVMFF	TGTGCCAGCAGTTTCTTAGCGGGGGGGAGCGTAATGTTCTTC
TRBV6-6	TRBJ1-5	TRBD1	NA	CASSYPGQGARNQPQHF	TGTGCCAGCAGTTATCCGGGACAGGGGGCGCGGAATCAGCCCCAGCATTTT
TRBV5-1	TRBJ2-6	NA	many	CASSLTGTSGANVLTF	TGCGCCAGCAGTTTGACAGGAACTTCTGGGGCCAACGTCCTGACTTTC
TRBV9	TRBJ2-2	TRBD2	NA	CASSVAMGLAGTGELFF	TGTGCCAGCAGCGTAGCTATGGGACTAGCGGGCACCGGGGAGCTGTTTTTT
TRBV6-4	TRBJ1-5	NA	many	CASSDRWGYSNQPQHF	TGTGCCAGCAGTGACAGGTGGGGATATAGCAATCAGCCCCAGCATTTT
TRBV6-1	TRBJ2-7	NA	many	CASSFSTGFYEQYF	TGTGCCAGCAGTTTCTCCACAGGGTTCTACGAGCAGTACTTC
TRBV29-1	TRBJ2-1	NA	NA	CGVVRGNSYNEQFF	TGCGGCGTTGTAAGGGGTAACTCCTACAATGAGCAGTTCTTC
TRBV21-1	TRBJ2-2	NA	NA	CASSKKLGVGNPNTGELFF	TGTGCCAGCAGCAAGAAATTGGGGGTGGGCAACCCGAACACCGGGGAGCTGTTTTTT
TRBV5-6	TRBJ2-5	NA	NA	CASSLGEGPETQHF	TGTGCCAGCAGCTTAGGGGAAGGCCCGGAGACCCAGCACTTC
TRBV15	TRBJ1-4	NA	many	CATSNHTRGEKLFF	TGTGCCACCAGCAACCACACCAGGGGAGAAAAACTGTTTTTT